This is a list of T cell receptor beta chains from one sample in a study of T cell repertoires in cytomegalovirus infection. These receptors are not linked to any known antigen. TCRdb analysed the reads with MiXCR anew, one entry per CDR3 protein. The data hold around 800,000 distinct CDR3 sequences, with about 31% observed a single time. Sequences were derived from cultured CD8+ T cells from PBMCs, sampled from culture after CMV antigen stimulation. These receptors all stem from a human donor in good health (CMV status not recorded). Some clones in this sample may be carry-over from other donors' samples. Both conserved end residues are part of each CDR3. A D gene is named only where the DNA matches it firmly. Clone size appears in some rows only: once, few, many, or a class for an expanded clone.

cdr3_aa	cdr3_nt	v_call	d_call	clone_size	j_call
CAIRLGQLDEQYF	TGTGCCATCAGATTGGGGCAGCTCGACGAGCAGTACTTC	TRBV10-3	NA	few	TRBJ2-7
CASSTSRGAHNEQFF	TGTGCCAGCAGCACCTCTAGGGGCGCTCACAATGAGCAGTTCTTC	TRBV5-4	NA	NA	TRBJ2-1
CASSLPLAGANTGELFF	TGTGCCAGCAGCTTACCACTAGCGGGGGCGAACACCGGGGAGCTGTTTTTT	TRBV7-8	TRBD2	many	TRBJ2-2
CASSLPGGASDTQYF	TGTGCCAGCAGTTTGCCCGGGGGGGCCTCAGATACGCAGTATTTT	TRBV27	TRBD2	few	TRBJ2-3
CASSSPGKGNEQFF	TGTGCCAGCAGTTCGCCCGGGAAGGGGAATGAGCAGTTCTTC	TRBV6-2/TRBV6-3	NA	few	TRBJ2-1
CARPRGTGGESPANTEAFF	TGTGCCAGACCCCGTGGGACAGGGGGCGAATCTCCGGCGAACACTGAAGCTTTCTTT	TRBV6-1	TRBD1	NA	TRBJ1-1
CASRPNAGNSNQPQHF	TGTGCCAGCAGGCCCAATGCCGGCAATAGCAATCAGCCCCAGCATTTT	TRBV6-8	NA	few	TRBJ1-5
CASPPGTGVLGTEAFF	TGCGCCAGTCCCCCCGGGACAGGGGTCTTAGGAACTGAAGCTTTCTTT	TRBV4-1	TRBD1	NA	TRBJ1-1
CASSEGGALGYTEAFF	TGTGCCAGCAGTGAGGGCGGGGCCCTTGGTTATACTGAAGCTTTCTTT	TRBV25-1	NA	NA	TRBJ1-1
CSARNPSYNEQFF	TGCAGTGCTCGTAACCCGAGTTACAATGAGCAGTTCTTC	TRBV20-1	NA	few	TRBJ2-1
CASTGPKGLYEQYF	TGCGCCAGTACAGGTCCCAAAGGACTATACGAGCAGTACTTC	TRBV10-2	NA	few	TRBJ2-7
CASSLRQAPYEQYF	TGTGCCAGCAGCTTAAGGCAGGCGCCCTACGAGCAGTACTTC	TRBV7-6	NA	many	TRBJ2-7
CASSLAHQSWNTEAFF	TGTGCCAGCAGCTTGGCCCATCAGAGTTGGAACACTGAAGCTTTCTTT	TRBV5-4	NA	NA	TRBJ1-1
CATSRDRGQGAAAFF	TGTGCCACCAGCAGAGATAGGGGACAGGGGGCCGCAGCTTTCTTT	TRBV15	TRBD1	NA	TRBJ1-1